These T cell receptor beta chains were read from a single sample in a study of shared clonotypes between healthy human individuals. The protocol was immunoSEQ multiplex PCR, while the TCRdb copy is restricted to in-frame clones and leaves out a portion. Among approximately 1,500,000 clones listed, 95% to 97% were seen once. The specimen was naive CD4+ T cells sorted from blood. The receptors shown here come from a man aged 30 to 45 in good health. Each CDR3 is given with its conserved first and last residue. D genes are given only for firm matches. Clone size is shown for a subset of rows, as once, few, many or a class of expanded clone.

TRBV27	once	TRBJ1-1	.	CASSHSKVHRDMNTEAFF	TGTGCCAGCAGCCATTCCAAAGTCCACAGGGATATGAACACTGAAGCTTTCTTT
TRBV29-1	once	TRBJ2-3	.	CSVAGEPSTDTQYF	TGCAGCGTTGCGGGAGAACCTAGCACAGATACGCAGTATTTT
TRBV4-3	.	TRBJ2-1	.	CASSQDQKVEQFF	TGCGCCAGCAGCCAAGATCAGAAGGTTGAGCAGTTCTTC
TRBV7-2	.	TRBJ1-5	.	CASSLTPYSNQPQHF	TGTGCCAGCAGCTTAACCCCCTATAGCAATCAGCCCCAGCATTTT
TRBV2	.	TRBJ1-1	.	CASRRQMNTEAFF	TGTGCCAGCAGAAGACAGATGAACACTGAAGCTTTCTTT
TRBV2	.	TRBJ1-2	TRBD1	CASRGTGGASGYTF	TGTGCCAGCCGAGGGACAGGGGGCGCGTCTGGCTACACCTTC
TRBV10-3	.	TRBJ2-7	TRBD2	CAISETSGSAGVPYEQYF	TGTGCCATCAGTGAGACTAGCGGGAGTGCAGGGGTCCCCTACGAGCAGTACTTC
TRBV6-6	.	TRBJ1-4	TRBD1	CASSHPGTANEKLFF	TGTGCCAGCAGTCATCCCGGGACAGCTAATGAAAAACTGTTTTTT
TRBV4-3	.	TRBJ2-1	.	CASSQGGIGNEQFF	TGCGCCAGCAGCCAAGGGGGTATCGGAAATGAGCAGTTCTTC
TRBV5-4	.	TRBJ2-2	TRBD2	CASSPGLAGAGELFF	TGTGCCAGCAGCCCCGGACTAGCGGGAGCCGGGGAGCTGTTTTTT
TRBV5-5	.	TRBJ2-7	TRBD2	CASSLAAYSGAYYEQYF	TGTGCCAGCAGCTTGGCGGCCTATAGCGGGGCTTACTACGAGCAGTACTTC
TRBV5-1	few	TRBJ1-2	TRBD1	CASSPAGGYGYTF	TGCGCCAGCAGTCCCGCAGGGGGCTATGGCTACACCTTC
TRBV9	.	TRBJ2-2	TRBD2	CASSGPAGTTGELFF	TGTGCCAGCAGCGGGCCAGCGGGGACCACCGGGGAGCTGTTTTTT
TRBV4-2	.	TRBJ2-5	TRBD2	CASSPRSGMVGQETQYF	TGTGCCAGCAGCCCACGAAGCGGGATGGTGGGGCAAGAGACCCAGTACTTC
TRBV5-6	.	TRBJ1-4	.	CASSLGVSGLVNEKLFF	TGTGCCAGCAGCTTGGGTGTCTCGGGGCTGGTGAATGAAAAACTGTTTTTT
TRBV28	.	TRBJ2-7	TRBD1	CASLKDRAYEQYF	TGTGCCAGCCTAAAGGACAGGGCTTACGAGCAGTACTTC
TRBV11-1	once	TRBJ2-7	TRBD2	CASSLGWGGTYEQYF	TGTGCCAGCAGCTTAGGGTGGGGGGGAACCTACGAGCAGTACTTC
TRBV5-1	.	TRBJ1-4	.	CASSWGEPNEKLFF	TGCGCCAGCAGCTGGGGAGAGCCGAATGAAAAACTGTTTTTT
TRBV4-1	.	TRBJ2-7	TRBD2	CATSPLYGGRTDYEQYF	TGCGCCACTTCACCCCTCTACGGCGGGAGGACCGACTACGAGCAGTACTTC
TRBV25-1	once	TRBJ2-1	.	CASSELLPNNEQFF	TGTGCCAGCAGTGAACTTTTACCAAACAATGAGCAGTTCTTC
TRBV10-2	.	TRBJ2-5	.	CASIARGGEETQYF	TGCGCCAGCATCGCCCGAGGGGGAGAGGAGACCCAGTACTTC
TRBV5-8	once	TRBJ2-6	.	CASSLGAAFRVLTF	TGTGCCAGCAGCTTGGGGGCAGCGTTTCGGGTCCTGACTTTC
TRBV7-3	.	TRBJ2-1	.	CASSLVTGNEQFF	TGTGCCAGCAGCCTAGTTACGGGGAATGAGCAGTTCTTC
TRBV20-1	few	TRBJ1-1	.	CSASADTEAFF	TGCAGTGCTAGTGCAGACACTGAAGCTTTCTTT